This T cell receptor (beta chain) comes out of a study of post-analysis software for immune sequencing data. Study as a whole: Clinical courses comprised relapsing-remitting, secondary progressive and progressive-relapsing multiple sclerosis. Broader study findings: Multiple sclerosis patients showed significantly lower normalized Chao1 diversity than controls did. Compared with controls, patients had more of about 5 TRBV segments, including TRBV5-6, TRBV5-1 and TRBV20-1. Samples prepared in the same batch strongly co-clustered by F measure.

This clonotype was counted between two and nine times. What it binds is not known. Unique molecular identifiers were built into the TCR beta cDNA libraries. Out of roughly 0.85 to 10 million T cells, some 500,000 cDNA molecules were generated. In TCRdb, the PCR reads were re-called with MiXCR into one record per CDR3 protein. The sample holds about 400,000 distinct CDR3 sequences, less than 35% seen once. The germline V and J ends were trimmed by 3 bases and 1 base, with 18 bases remaining between them. Germline V CDR1 and CDR2: LNHDA, SQIVND (reference sequence). The CDR3 runs 17 residues. The specimen sequenced was blood. The chain couples TRBV19 to TRBJ2-5, with D unclear. This receptor was taken from a girl aged 5-17 years with multiple sclerosis. This CDR3 reads CASSIENPSSLQETQYF. In DNA form, the CDR3 reads TGTGCCAGTAGTATTGAGAACCCCTCCTCCCTCCAAGAGACCCAGTACTTC.